The sample holds many counts of the clone carrying this T cell receptor beta chain. Amplified TCR beta CDR3 regions came from RNA transcripts. An initial round of RT-PCR targeting the TCR CDR3 relied on the HTBI primer set. TCRdb re-derived calls from the multiplex PCR reads in MiXCR, one entry per CDR3 protein. The sample yields 500,000 to 750,000 distinct CDR3 sequences, 15% to 18% seen once. The V end lost 0 bases, the J end lost 6 bases, and 4 bases lay between the germline ends. Looked up from germline, CDR1 is MNHEY and CDR2 is SVGAGI. The CDR3 contains 12 residues. The data are from a study of T cells in Graves' hyperthyroidism and ophthalmopathy.

Material: blood. This sequence originates from a young woman with Graves' hyperthyroidism. The chain couples TRBV6-5 to TRBJ2-3; D remains unclear. The CDR3 loop reads CASSYSGDTQYF. The CDR3 region has the DNA TGTGCCAGCAGTTACTCGGGGGATACGCAGTATTTT.